Sequencing of this T cell receptor beta chain was carried out in a study of T-cell reconstitution after alpha-beta-depleted transplantation in children. Using unique molecular identifiers, the investigators prepared the TCRbeta library. TCRdb analysed the PCR reads with MiXCR anew, one entry per CDR3 protein. The sample carries more than 200,000 distinct CDR3 sequences, roughly 9.1% recorded once. This clonotype was recorded many times. Trimming removed 2 bases at V and 1 base at J, with 8 bases between. Germline CDR1 reads SQVTM; CDR2 reads ANQGSEA. This CDR3 is built from 14 residues. This sequence was found in a male patient aged 2 to 10 who had a stem cell transplant for acute myeloid leukemia, so the T cells may come from the graft donor. The chain joins TRBV29-1 to TRBJ2-2; D gene unclear. The sequencing used PBMCs, mostly from graft donor cells, collected 360 days after TCRalphabeta/CD19-depleted stem cell transplant. The CDR3 region has the DNA TGCAGCGTTGAAACACGACAGAACACCGGGGAGCTGTTTTTT. Translated, it gives CSVETRQNTGELFF.